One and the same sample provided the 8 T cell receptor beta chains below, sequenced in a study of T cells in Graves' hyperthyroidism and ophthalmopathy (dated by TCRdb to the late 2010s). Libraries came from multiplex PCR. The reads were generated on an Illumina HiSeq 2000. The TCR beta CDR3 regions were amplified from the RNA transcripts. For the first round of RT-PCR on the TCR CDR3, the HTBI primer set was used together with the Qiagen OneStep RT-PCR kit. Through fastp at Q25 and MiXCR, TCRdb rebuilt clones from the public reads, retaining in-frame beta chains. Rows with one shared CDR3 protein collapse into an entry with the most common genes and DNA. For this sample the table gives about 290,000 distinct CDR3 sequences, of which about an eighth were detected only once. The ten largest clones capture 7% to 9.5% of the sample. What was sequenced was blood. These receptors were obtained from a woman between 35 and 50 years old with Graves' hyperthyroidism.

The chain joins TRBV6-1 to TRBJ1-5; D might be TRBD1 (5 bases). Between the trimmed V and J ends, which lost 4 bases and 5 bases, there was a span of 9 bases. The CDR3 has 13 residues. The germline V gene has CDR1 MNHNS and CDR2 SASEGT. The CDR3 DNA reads TGTGCCAGCAGTGGGACATATGATCAGCCCCAGCATTTT. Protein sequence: CASSGTYDQPQHF.

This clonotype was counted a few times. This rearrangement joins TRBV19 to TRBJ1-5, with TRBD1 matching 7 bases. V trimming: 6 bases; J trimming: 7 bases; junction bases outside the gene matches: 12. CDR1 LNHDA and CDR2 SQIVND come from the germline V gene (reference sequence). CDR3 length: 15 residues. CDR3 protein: CASSRGGGRGQPQHF. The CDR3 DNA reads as TGTGCCAGTAGCAGGGGGGGGGGGCGGGGGCAGCCCCAGCATTTT.

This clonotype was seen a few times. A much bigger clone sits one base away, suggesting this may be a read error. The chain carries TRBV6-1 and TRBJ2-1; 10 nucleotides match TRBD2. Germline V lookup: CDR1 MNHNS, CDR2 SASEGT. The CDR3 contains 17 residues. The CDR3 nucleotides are TGTGCCGGCAGTGAAGCCTTAGCGGGAGGTGGATATGATGAGCAGTTCTTC. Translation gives CAGSEALAGGGYDEQFF.

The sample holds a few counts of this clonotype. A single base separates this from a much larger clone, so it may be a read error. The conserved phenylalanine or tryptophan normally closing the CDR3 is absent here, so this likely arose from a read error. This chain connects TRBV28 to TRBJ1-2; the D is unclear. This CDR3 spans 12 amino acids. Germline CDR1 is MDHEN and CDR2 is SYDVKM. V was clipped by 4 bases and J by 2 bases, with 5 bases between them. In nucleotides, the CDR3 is TGTGCCAGCAGTTCCCGCAACTATGGCTACACCCTC. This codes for CASSSRNYGYTL.

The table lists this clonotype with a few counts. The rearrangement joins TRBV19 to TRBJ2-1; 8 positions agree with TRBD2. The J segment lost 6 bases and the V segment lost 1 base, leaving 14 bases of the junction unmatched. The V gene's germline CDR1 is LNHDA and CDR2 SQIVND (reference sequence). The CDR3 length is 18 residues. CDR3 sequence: CASSIGPLTGGPGNEQFF. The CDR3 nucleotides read TGTGCCAGTAGTATAGGGCCCCTAACGGGAGGGCCGGGCAATGAGCAGTTCTTC. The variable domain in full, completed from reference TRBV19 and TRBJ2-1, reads DGGITQSPKYLFRKEGQNVTLSCEQNLNHDAMYWYRQDPGQGLRLIYYSQIVNDFQKGDIAEGYSVSREKKESFPLTVTSAQKNPTAFYLCASSIGPLTGGPGNEQFFGPGTRLTVL.

CDR3 in DNA: TGCAGCGTCGCCACAGGGGTAGGCTCACCCCTCCACTTT. Encoded protein: CSVATGVGSPLHF. The chain links TRBV29-1 to TRBJ1-6; 7 bases are shared with TRBD1. This CDR3 is 13 amino acids long. J was trimmed by 10 bases and V by 6 bases; bases with no gene match: 9. Germline V gene lookup returns CDR1 SQVTM and CDR2 ANQGSEA. Based on the CDR3 plus reference TRBV29-1 and TRBJ1-6, the full variable domain is SAVISQKPSRDICQRGTSLTIQCQVDSQVTMMFWYRQQPGQSLTLIATANQGSEATYESGFVIDKFPISRPNLTFSTLTVSNMSPEDSSIYLCSVATGVGSPLHFGNGTRLTVT.

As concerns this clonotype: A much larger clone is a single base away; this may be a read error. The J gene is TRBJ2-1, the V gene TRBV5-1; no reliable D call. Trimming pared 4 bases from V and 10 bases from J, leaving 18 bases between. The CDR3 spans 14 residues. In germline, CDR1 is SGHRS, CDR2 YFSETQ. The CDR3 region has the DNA TGCGCCAGCAGCCCGGACCCACGGACCTACGAGCAGTTCTTC. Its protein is CASSPDPRTYEQFF. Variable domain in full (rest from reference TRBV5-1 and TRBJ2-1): KAGVTQTPRYLIKTRGQQVTLSCSPISGHRSVSWYQQTPGQGLQFLFEYFSETQRNKGNFPGRFSGRQFSNSRSEMNVSTLELGDSALYLCASSPDPRTYEQFFGPGTRLTVL.

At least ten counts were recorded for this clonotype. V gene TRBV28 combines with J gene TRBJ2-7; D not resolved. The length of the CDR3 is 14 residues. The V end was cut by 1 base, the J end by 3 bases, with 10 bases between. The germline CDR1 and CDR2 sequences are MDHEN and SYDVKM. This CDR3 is CASSLLGPNYEQYF. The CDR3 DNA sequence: TGTGCCAGCAGTTTATTAGGGCCGAACTACGAGCAGTACTTC.